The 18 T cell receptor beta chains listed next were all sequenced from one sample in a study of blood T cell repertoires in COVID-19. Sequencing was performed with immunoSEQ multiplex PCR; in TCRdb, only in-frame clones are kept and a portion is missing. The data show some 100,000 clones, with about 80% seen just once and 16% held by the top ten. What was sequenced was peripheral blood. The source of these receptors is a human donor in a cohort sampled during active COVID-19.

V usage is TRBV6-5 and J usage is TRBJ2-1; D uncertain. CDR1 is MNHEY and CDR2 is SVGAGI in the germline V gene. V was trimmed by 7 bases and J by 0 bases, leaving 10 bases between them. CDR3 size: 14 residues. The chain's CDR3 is CASNPLSSYNEQFF. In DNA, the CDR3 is TGTGCCAGCAACCCCTTGAGCTCCTACAATGAGCAGTTCTTC.

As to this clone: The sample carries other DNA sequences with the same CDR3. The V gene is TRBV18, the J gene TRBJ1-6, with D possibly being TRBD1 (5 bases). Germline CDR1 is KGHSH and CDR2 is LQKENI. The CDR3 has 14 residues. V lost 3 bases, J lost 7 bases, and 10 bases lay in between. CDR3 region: CASSPETANSPLHF. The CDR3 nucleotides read TGTGCCAGCTCACCGGAGACAGCAAATTCACCCCTCCACTTT.

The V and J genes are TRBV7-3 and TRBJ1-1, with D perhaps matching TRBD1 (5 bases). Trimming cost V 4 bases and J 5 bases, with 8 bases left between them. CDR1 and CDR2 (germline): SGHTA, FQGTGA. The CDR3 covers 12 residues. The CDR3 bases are TGTGCCAGCAGCTCCCAGGGAACTGAAGCTTTCTTT. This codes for CASSSQGTEAFF.

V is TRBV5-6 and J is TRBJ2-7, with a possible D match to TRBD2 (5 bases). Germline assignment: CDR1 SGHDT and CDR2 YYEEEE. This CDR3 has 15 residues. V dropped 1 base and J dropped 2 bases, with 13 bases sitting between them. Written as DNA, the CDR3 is TGTGCCAGCAGCTTGTACGGACTTTTAACCTACGAGCAGTACTTC. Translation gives CASSLYGLLTYEQYF.

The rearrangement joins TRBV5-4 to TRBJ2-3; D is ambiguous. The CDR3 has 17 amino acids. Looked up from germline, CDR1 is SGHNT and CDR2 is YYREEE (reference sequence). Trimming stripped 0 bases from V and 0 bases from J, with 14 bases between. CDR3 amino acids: CASSLARRRASTDTQYF. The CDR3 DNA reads TGTGCCAGCAGCTTGGCCCGAAGGAGAGCTAGCACAGATACGCAGTATTTT.

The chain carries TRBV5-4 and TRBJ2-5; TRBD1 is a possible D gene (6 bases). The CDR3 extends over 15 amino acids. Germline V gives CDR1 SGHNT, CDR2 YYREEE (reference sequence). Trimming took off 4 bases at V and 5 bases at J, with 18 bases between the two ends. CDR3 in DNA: TGTGCCAGCAGCAGTACAGGGAATCGGATGGAGACCCAGTACTTC. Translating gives CASSSTGNRMETQYF.

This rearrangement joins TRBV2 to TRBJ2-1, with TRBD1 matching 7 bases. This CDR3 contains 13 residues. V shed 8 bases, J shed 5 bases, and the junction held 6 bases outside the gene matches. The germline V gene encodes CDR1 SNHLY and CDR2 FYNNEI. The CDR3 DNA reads TGTGCCAGCTCAGACGGGACAGACAATGAGCAGTTCTTC. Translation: CASSDGTDNEQFF.

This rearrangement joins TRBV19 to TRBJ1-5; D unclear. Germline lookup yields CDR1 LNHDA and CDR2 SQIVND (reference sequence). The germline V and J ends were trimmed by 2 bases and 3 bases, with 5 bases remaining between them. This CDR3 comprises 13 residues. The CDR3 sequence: CASSIQYNQPQHF. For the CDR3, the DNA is TGTGCCAGTAGTATACAGTACAATCAGCCCCAGCATTTT.

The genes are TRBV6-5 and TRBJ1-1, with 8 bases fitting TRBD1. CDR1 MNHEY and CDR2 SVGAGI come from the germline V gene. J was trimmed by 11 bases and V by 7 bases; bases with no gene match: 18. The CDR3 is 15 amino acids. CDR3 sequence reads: CASILMGQDPRGAFF. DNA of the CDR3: TGTGCCAGCATCCTTATGGGACAGGATCCCAGAGGGGCTTTCTTT.

CDR3 sequence reads: CASSEQTPSYEQYF. CDR3 in DNA: TGTGCCAGTTCTGAACAAACGCCCTCCTACGAGCAGTACTTC. The genes are TRBV28 and TRBJ2-7; D gene uncertain. The CDR3 is made up of 14 amino acids. V dropped 9 bases and J dropped 0 bases, with 15 bases sitting between them. Germline CDR1 is MDHEN and CDR2 is SYDVKM.

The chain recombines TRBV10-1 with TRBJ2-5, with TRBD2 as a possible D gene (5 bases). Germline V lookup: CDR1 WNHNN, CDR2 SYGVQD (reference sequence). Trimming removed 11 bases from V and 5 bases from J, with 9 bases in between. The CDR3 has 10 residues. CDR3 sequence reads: CAPREETQYF. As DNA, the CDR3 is TGCGCCCCTAGGGAGGAGACCCAGTACTTC.

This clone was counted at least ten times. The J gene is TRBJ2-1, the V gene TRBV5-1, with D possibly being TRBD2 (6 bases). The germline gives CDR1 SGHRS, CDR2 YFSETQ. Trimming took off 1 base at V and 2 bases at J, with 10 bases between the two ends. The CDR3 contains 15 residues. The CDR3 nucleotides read TGCGCCAGCAGCTTGACTAGCTTCGCCTACAATGAGCAGTTCTTC. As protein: CASSLTSFAYNEQFF.

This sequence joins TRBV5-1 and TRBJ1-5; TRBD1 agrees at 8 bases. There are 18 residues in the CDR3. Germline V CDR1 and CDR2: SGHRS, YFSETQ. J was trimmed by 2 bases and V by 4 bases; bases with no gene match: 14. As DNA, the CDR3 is TGCGCCAGCAGCGCACGACCCACAGGGGGAAGCGGCAATCAGCCCCAGCATTTT. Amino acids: CASSARPTGGSGNQPQHF.

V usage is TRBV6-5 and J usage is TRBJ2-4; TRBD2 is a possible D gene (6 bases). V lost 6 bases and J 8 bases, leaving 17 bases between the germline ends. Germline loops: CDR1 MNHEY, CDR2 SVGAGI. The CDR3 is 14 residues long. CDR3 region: CASRLAGLSYIQYF. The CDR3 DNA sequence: TGTGCCAGCAGACTAGCAGGGCTGAGTTACATTCAGTACTTC.

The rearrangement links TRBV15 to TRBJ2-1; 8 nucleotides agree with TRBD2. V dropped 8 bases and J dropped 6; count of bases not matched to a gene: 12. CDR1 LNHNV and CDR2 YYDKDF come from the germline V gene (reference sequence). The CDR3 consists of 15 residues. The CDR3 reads CATGTGSGRRNEQFF. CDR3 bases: TGTGCCACCGGGACTGGCAGCGGGAGACGCAATGAGCAGTTCTTC.

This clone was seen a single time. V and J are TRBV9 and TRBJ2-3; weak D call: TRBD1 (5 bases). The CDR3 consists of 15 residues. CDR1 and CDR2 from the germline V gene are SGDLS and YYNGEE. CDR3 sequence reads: CARRGGSNIADTQYF. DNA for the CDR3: TGTGCGAGAAGGGGCGGTTCTAACATAGCAGATACGCAGTATTTT.

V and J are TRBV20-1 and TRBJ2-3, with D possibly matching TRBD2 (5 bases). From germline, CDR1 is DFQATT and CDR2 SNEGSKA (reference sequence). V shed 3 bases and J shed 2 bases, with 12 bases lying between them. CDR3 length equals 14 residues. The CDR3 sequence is CSASRVDSTDTQYF. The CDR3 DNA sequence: TGCAGTGCTAGTCGAGTGGACTCCACAGATACGCAGTATTTT.

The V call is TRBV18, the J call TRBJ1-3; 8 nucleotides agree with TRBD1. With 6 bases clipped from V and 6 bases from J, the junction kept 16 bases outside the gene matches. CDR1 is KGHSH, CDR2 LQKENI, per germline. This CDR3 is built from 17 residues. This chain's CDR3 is CASSSSVQGTGTNTIYF. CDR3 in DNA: TGTGCCAGCTCGTCATCCGTCCAGGGGACAGGTACAAACACCATATATTTT.